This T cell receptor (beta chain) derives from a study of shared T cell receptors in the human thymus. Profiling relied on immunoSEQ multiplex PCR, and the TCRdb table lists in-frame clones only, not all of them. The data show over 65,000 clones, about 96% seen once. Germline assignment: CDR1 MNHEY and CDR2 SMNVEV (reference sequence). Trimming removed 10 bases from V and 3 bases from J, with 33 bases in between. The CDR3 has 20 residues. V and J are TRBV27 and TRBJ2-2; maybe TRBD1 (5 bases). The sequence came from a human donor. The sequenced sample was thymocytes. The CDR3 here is CATRPLGALRLGDDTGELFF. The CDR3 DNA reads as TGTGCCACCCGGCCGCTAGGGGCGCTTCGGCTGGGCGATGACACCGGGGAGCTGTTTTTT.